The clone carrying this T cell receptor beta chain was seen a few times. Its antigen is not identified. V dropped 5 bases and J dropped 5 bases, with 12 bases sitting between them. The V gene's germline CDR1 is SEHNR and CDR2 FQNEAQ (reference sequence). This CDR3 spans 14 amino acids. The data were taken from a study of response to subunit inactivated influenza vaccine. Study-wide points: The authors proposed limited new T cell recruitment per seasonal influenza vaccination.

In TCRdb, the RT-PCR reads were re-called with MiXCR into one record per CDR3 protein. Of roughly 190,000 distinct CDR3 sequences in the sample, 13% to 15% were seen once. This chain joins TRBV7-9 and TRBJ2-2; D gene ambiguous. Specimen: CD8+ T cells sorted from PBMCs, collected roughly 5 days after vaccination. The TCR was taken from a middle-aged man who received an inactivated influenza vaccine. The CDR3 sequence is CASSRIQGTGELFF. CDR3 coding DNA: TGTGCCAGCAGCAGAATCCAAGGGACCGGGGAGCTGTTTTTT.